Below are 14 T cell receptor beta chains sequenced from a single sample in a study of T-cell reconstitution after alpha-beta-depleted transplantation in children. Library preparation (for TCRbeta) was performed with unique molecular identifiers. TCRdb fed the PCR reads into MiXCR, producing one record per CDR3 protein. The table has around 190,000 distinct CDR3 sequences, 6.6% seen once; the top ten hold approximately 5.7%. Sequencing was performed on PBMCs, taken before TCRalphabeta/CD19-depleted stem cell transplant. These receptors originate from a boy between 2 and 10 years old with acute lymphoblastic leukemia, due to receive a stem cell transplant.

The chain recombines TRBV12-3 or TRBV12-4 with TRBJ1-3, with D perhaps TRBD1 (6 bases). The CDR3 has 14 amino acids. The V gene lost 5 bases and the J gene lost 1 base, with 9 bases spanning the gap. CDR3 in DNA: TGTGCCAGCAGTAAACAGGGATCTGGAAACACCATATATTTT. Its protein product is CASSKQGSGNTIYF.

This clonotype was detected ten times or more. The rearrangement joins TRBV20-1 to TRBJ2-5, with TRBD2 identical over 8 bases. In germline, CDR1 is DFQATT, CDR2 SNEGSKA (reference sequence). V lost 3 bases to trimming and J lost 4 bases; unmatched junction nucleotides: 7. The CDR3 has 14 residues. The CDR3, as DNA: TGCAGTGCTAGTCAGCGGGAGTACCGAGAGACCCAGTACTTC. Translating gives CSASQREYRETQYF.

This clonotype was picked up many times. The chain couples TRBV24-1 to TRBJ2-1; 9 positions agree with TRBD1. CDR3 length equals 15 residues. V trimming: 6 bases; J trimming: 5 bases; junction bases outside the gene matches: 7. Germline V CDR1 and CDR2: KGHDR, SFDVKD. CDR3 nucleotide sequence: TGTGCCACCAGTCCATCAGGACAGGGGAACAATGAGCAGTTCTTC. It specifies CATSPSGQGNNEQFF.

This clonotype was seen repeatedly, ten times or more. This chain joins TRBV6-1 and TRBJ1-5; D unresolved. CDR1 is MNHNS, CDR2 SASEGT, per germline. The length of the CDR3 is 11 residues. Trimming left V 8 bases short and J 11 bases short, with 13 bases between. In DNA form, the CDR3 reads TGTGCCAGCGGCGGATCTTTGACCCAGCATTTT. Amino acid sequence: CASGGSLTQHF.

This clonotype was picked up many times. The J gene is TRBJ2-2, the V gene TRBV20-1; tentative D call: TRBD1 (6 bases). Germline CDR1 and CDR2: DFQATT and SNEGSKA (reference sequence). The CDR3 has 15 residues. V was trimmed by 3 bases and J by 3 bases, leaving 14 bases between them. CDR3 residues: CSARRGFFDTGELFF. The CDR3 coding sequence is TGCAGTGCTAGGAGGGGGTTCTTCGACACCGGGGAGCTGTTTTTT.

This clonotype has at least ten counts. The CDR3 reads CASSGRLATGELFF. CDR3 bases: TGCGCCAGCAGCGGACGACTAGCGACCGGGGAGCTGTTTTTT. V usage is TRBV4-3 and J usage is TRBJ2-2, with 8 nucleotides matching TRBD2. Germline CDR1 LGHNA, CDR2 YSLEER. J lost 5 bases, V lost 5 bases, and 4 bases had no gene match. This CDR3 spans 14 amino acids.

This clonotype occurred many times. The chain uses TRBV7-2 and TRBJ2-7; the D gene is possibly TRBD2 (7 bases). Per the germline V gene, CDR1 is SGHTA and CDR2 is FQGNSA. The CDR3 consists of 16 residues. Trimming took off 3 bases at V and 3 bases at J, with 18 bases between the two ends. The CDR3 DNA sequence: TGTGCCAGCAGCTTTGTGTCCGGGGGAGGGGGCTACGAGCAGTACTTC. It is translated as CASSFVSGGGGYEQYF.

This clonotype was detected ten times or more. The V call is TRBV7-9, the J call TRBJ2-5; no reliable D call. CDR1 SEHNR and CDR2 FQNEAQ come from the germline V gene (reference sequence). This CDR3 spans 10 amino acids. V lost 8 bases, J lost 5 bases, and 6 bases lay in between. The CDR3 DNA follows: TGTGCCAGCGGCCAGGAGACCCAGTACTTC. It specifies CASGQETQYF.

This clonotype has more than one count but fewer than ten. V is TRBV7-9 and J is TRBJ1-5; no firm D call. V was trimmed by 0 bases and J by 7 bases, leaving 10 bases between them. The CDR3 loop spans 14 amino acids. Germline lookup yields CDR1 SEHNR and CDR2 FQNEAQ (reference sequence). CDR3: CASSLAREGQPQHF. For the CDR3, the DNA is TGTGCCAGCAGCTTAGCTCGGGAAGGGCAGCCCCAGCATTTT.

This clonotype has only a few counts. CDR3 DNA sequence: TGTGCCAGCAGCTCGCCCTACCGCCAAAACAATGAGCAGTTCTTC. Protein product: CASSSPYRQNNEQFF. The chain uses TRBV7-9 and TRBJ2-1; no reliable D call. V was cut by 4 bases and J by 5 bases, with 15 bases left in between. The CDR3 is made up of 15 amino acids. Germline loops: CDR1 SEHNR, CDR2 FQNEAQ (reference sequence).

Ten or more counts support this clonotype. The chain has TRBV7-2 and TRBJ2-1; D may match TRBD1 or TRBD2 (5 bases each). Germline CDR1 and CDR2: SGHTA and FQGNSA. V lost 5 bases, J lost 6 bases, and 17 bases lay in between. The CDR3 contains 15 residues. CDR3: CASSPLFGTLNEQFF. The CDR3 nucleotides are TGTGCCAGCAGCCCCCTCTTTGGGACCCTCAATGAGCAGTTCTTC. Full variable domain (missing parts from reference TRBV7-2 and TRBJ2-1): GAGVSQSPSNKVTEKGKDVELRCDPISGHTALYWYRQSLGQGLEFLIYFQGNSAPDKSGLPSDRFSAERTGGSVSTLTIQRTQQEDSAVYLCASSPLFGTLNEQFFGPGTRLTVL.

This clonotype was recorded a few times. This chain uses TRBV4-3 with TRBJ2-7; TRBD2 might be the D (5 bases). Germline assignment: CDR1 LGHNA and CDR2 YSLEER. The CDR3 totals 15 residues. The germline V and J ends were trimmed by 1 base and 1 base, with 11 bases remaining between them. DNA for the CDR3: TGCGCCAGCAGCCAAGTGAGGGCGACGTCCTACGAGCAGTACTTC. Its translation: CASSQVRATSYEQYF.

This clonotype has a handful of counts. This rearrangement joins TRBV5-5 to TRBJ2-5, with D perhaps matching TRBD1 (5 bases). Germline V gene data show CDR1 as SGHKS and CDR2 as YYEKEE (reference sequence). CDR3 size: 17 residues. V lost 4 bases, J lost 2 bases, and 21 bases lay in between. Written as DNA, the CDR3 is TGTGCCAGCAGCCGTCGTCGAGGTCAGGGAAGGCAAGAGACCCAGTACTTC. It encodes CASSRRRGQGRQETQYF.

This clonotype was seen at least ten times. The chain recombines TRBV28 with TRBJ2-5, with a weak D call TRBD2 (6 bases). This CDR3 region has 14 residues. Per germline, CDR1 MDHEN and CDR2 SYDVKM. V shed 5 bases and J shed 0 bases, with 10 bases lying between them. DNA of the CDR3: TGTGCCAGCAGTGAGGCGGGATACCAAGAGACCCAGTACTTC. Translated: CASSEAGYQETQYF.